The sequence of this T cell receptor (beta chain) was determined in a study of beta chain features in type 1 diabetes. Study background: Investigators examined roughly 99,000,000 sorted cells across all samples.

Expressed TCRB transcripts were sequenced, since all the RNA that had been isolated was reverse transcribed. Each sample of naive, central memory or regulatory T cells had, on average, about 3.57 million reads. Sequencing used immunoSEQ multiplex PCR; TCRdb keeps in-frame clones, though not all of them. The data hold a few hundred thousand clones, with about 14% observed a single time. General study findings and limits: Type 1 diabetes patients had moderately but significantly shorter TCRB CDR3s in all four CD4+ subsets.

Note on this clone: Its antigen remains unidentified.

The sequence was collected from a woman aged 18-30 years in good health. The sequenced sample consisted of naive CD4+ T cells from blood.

This CDR3 is CASSRTSGSNLNEQFF. For the CDR3, the DNA is TGTGCCAGCAGTCGGACTAGCGGGAGTAATTTGAATGAGCAGTTCTTC. This chain joins TRBV11-2 and TRBJ2-1; TRBD2 agrees at 13 bases. The J segment lost 7 bases and the V segment lost 6 bases, leaving 9 bases of the junction unmatched. There are 16 residues in the CDR3. Germline assignment: CDR1 SGHAT and CDR2 FQNNGV.